These 29 T cell receptor beta chains were all obtained from the same sample, sequenced in a study of T cell responses to AZD1222 COVID-19 vaccine. Here immunoSEQ multiplex PCR was the method, and the copy in TCRdb shows in-frame clones only, minus some. Found here are around 130,000 clones, 86% of them singletons; the top ten hold approximately 12%. The sample consisted of peripheral blood, taken on day 0 of AZD1222 vaccination. All receptors derive from an adult in good health.

The genes are TRBV5-1 and TRBJ2-5; 8 bases are shared with TRBD1. The CDR3 spans 17 residues. The germline V gene encodes CDR1 SGHRS and CDR2 YFSETQ. V lost 4 bases to trimming and J lost 5 bases; unmatched junction nucleotides: 16. The CDR3 bases are TGCGCCAGCAGCCCTGGATTGGACAGGGTGGGCTGGGAGACCCAGTACTTC. Translation gives CASSPGLDRVGWETQYF.

The V call is TRBV19, the J call TRBJ2-2, with D possibly being TRBD2 (5 bases). Germline-derived CDR1 and CDR2 are LNHDA and SQIVND (reference sequence). This CDR3 is 14 amino acids long. V lost 5 bases, J lost 4 bases, and 11 bases lay in between. The CDR3: CASSPRVLTGELFF. Here the CDR3 DNA reads TGTGCCAGTAGTCCGCGGGTCCTCACCGGGGAGCTGTTTTTT.

The table lists this clone with a few counts. The chain recombines TRBV19 with TRBJ1-2; the match to TRBD1 covers 7 bases. CDR1 is LNHDA, CDR2 SQIVND, per germline (reference sequence). The trim removed 7 bases at V and 5 bases at J, leaving 4 bases unmatched. The CDR3 consists of 12 residues. The CDR3 reads CASTHRGYGYTF. In DNA form, the CDR3 reads TGTGCCAGTACACACAGGGGATATGGCTACACCTTC.

The gene calls are TRBV11-2 and TRBJ2-7; the D gene is possibly TRBD2 (5 bases). This CDR3 region has 11 residues. V was pared by 3 bases and J by 5 bases, with 5 bases between. Germline V gene lookup returns CDR1 SGHAT and CDR2 FQNNGV. The CDR3 DNA sequence: TGTGCCAGCAGCTTCGGGGACGAGCAGTACTTC. Amino acid sequence: CASSFGDEQYF. Drawing the rest from reference TRBV11-2 and TRBJ2-7, the complete variable domain is EAGVAQSPRYKIIEKRQSVAFWCNPISGHATLYWYQQILGQGPKLLIQFQNNGVVDDSQLPKDRFSAERLKGVDSTLKIQPAKLEDSAVYLCASSFGDEQYFGPGTRLTVT.

The chain carries TRBV10-2 and TRBJ2-1; 12 bases are a match to TRBD2. The germline gives CDR1 WSHSY, CDR2 SAAADI. The CDR3 length is 15 residues. V shed 6 bases and J 9 bases; nucleotides not matched to a gene: 9. CDR3 DNA sequence: TGCGCCAGCAGGGGGGGGACTAGCGGGTTGCGTGAGCAGTTCTTC. It translates to CASRGGTSGLREQFF.

This clone was recorded once. The V call is TRBV5-1, the J call TRBJ1-2; D is perhaps TRBD1 (6 bases). This CDR3 comprises 12 residues. Deletions cut 1 base from V and 10 bases from J, with 11 bases between. Germline CDR1 is SGHRS and CDR2 is YFSETQ. CDR3: CASSLQGTVYTF. The DNA for the CDR3 is TGCGCCAGCAGCTTGCAGGGGACGGTCTACACCTTC.

The chain carries TRBV14 and TRBJ2-7; D remains unclear. The CDR3 is 14 residues long. V lost 5 bases to trimming and J lost 1 base, with 12 bases between them. CDR1 SGHDN and CDR2 FVKESK come from the germline V gene. The CDR3 loop is CASSNLSRSYEQYF. The CDR3 coding sequence is TGTGCCAGCAGCAATCTTAGTAGGTCCTACGAGCAGTACTTC.

This clone was seen only once. The rearrangement links TRBV30 to TRBJ1-4, with D hard to call. The V end lost 1 base, the J end lost 8 bases, and 11 bases lay between the germline ends. The V gene's germline CDR1 is GTSNPN and CDR2 SVGIG (reference sequence). The CDR3 length is 13 residues. CDR3 bases: TGTGCCTGGAGTGCGCAGACACGGGAAAAACTGTTTTTT. It encodes CAWSAQTREKLFF.

The V and J genes are TRBV7-8 and TRBJ1-1; possible D gene TRBD1, 6 bases. This CDR3 contains 15 residues. V lost 5 bases, J lost 4 bases, and 17 bases lay in between. Looked up from germline, CDR1 is SGHVS and CDR2 is FQNEAQ. The CDR3 spells CASSPGYRAGTEAFF. The DNA for the CDR3 is TGTGCCAGCAGCCCTGGATACAGGGCGGGCACTGAAGCTTTCTTT.

This clone came up once. The chain recombines TRBV5-1 with TRBJ2-7; weak D call: TRBD2 (6 bases). Trimming stripped 5 bases from V and 2 bases from J, with 11 bases between. This CDR3 has 13 amino acids. Looked up from germline, CDR1 is SGHRS and CDR2 is YFSETQ. The chain's CDR3 is CASRTGDTYEQYF. The CDR3 nucleotides read TGCGCCAGCAGGACGGGGGATACCTACGAGCAGTACTTC.

The CDR3 DNA reads TGCGCCAGCAGCTGGGGACAGGGTGATCAGCCCCAGCATTTT. Encoded protein: CASSWGQGDQPQHF. V is TRBV5-1 and J is TRBJ1-5; 9 bases line up with TRBD1. This CDR3 contains 14 residues. Germline CDR1 and CDR2: SGHRS and YFSETQ. V shed 3 bases and J 5 bases; nucleotides not matched to a gene: 3.

CDR3 DNA sequence: TGTGCCAGCCGGACAGGAACTAATGAAAAACTGTTTTTT. Translation: CASRTGTNEKLFF. The gene calls are TRBV10-3 and TRBJ1-4; 7 nucleotides match TRBD1. The germline V gene has CDR1 ENHRY and CDR2 SYGVKD. With V trimmed by 10 bases and J by 1 base, 3 bases remained unmatched. The CDR3 totals 13 residues.

The chain uses TRBV29-1 and TRBJ2-5; no clear D gene. CDR1 is SQVTM and CDR2 is ANQGSEA in the germline V gene. The CDR3 is 12 amino acids. The V and J ends lost 1 base and 5 bases respectively, with 8 bases between them. The CDR3 loop is CSVEGSEETQYF. For the CDR3, the DNA is TGCAGCGTTGAAGGGTCCGAGGAGACCCAGTACTTC. Full variable domain (remainder filled in from reference TRBV29-1 and TRBJ2-5): SAVISQKPSRDICQRGTSLTIQCQVDSQVTMMFWYRQQPGQSLTLIATANQGSEATYESGFVIDKFPISRPNLTFSTLTVSNMSPEDSSIYLCSVEGSEETQYFGPGTRLLVL.

V usage is TRBV25-1 and J usage is TRBJ1-4; no firm D call. In germline, CDR1 is MGHDK, CDR2 SYGVNS. V lost 5 bases and J lost 0, with 10 bases in between. This CDR3 is built from 15 residues. The CDR3 DNA follows: TGTGCCAGCAGTAAGACCCAAGCAACTAATGAAAAACTGTTTTTT. This codes for CASSKTQATNEKLFF.

This CDR3 reads CASRLVDRVSNQPQHF. In DNA, the CDR3 is TGTGCAAGTCGCTTAGTTGACAGGGTTAGCAATCAGCCCCAGCATTTT. The chain links TRBV12-2 to TRBJ1-5; the D call TRBD1 from the table was never checked on the DNA. TRBV12-2 is reported as a pseudogene. The CDR3 sequence is 16 residues long.

The genes are TRBV19 and TRBJ2-7; TRBD1 agrees at 7 bases. In germline, CDR1 is LNHDA, CDR2 SQIVND (reference sequence). The CDR3 is 15 residues long. The junction had 9 bases not matched to a gene; V was cut back by 4 bases and J by 3 bases. The DNA for the CDR3 is TGTGCCAGTAGTACTCCCGGGACAGTCTACTACGAGCAGTACTTC. Translating gives CASSTPGTVYYEQYF.

This rearrangement joins TRBV5-4 to TRBJ2-7; D is uncertain. This CDR3 comprises 12 residues. Germline V gene data show CDR1 as SGHNT and CDR2 as YYREEE (reference sequence). Between the trimmed V and J ends, which lost 0 bases and 6 bases, there was a span of 7 bases. The CDR3 sequence: CASSLGPLEQYF. The CDR3 bases are TGTGCCAGCAGCTTGGGGCCTCTCGAGCAGTACTTC. Full variable domain (missing parts from reference TRBV5-4 and TRBJ2-7): ETGVTQSPTHLIKTRGQQVTLRCSSQSGHNTVSWYQQALGQGPQFIFQYYREEENGRGNFPPRFSGLQFPNYSSELNVNALELDDSALYLCASSLGPLEQYFGPGTRLTVT.

This clone was detected ten times or more. The chain joins TRBV5-1 to TRBJ2-7, with D tentatively TRBD1 (6 bases). V was shortened by 4 bases and J by 1 base, with 15 bases between the two germline ends. The V gene's germline CDR1 is SGHRS and CDR2 YFSETQ. The CDR3 is 15 residues long. As DNA, the CDR3 is TGCGCCAGCAGCCCAGTCCCGGGACAATCCTACGAGCAGTACTTC. Its protein is CASSPVPGQSYEQYF. The whole variable domain, remainder taken from reference TRBV5-1 and TRBJ2-7, is KAGVTQTPRYLIKTRGQQVTLSCSPISGHRSVSWYQQTPGQGLQFLFEYFSETQRNKGNFPGRFSGRQFSNSRSEMNVSTLELGDSALYLCASSPVPGQSYEQYFGPGTRLTVT.

The V and J genes are TRBV27 and TRBJ1-1; the D is unclear. The CDR3 has 13 amino acids. Between the trimmed V and J ends, which lost 5 bases and 4 bases, there was a span of 11 bases. The germline V gene has CDR1 MNHEY and CDR2 SMNVEV (reference sequence). The CDR3 here is CASSREGFTEAFF. In DNA form, the CDR3 reads TGTGCCAGCAGTCGTGAGGGATTCACTGAAGCTTTCTTT.

The V gene is TRBV27, the J gene TRBJ1-3; no definite D call. With 8 bases removed from V and 0 bases from J, the gap between germline ends came to 14 bases. Germline V gene data show CDR1 as MNHEY and CDR2 as SMNVEV (reference sequence). This CDR3 region has 15 residues. CDR3 sequence (DNA): TGTGCCAGCCCCCGGAGACACATCTCTGGAAACACCATATATTTT. It specifies CASPRRHISGNTIYF.

This sequence joins TRBV9 and TRBJ2-5, with a possible D match to TRBD1 (6 bases). Trimming pared 0 bases from V and 2 bases from J, leaving 14 bases between. The CDR3 is 16 amino acids. Germline V lookup: CDR1 SGDLS, CDR2 YYNGEE. The CDR3 sequence is CASSVVGNRVQETQYF. Here the CDR3 DNA reads TGTGCCAGCAGCGTAGTAGGTAACAGGGTACAAGAGACCCAGTACTTC.

This clone was seen just once. CDR3: CASGRQSYGYTF. DNA of the CDR3: TGTGCCAGCGGCCGACAGAGCTATGGCTACACCTTC. This chain connects TRBV28 to TRBJ1-2, with D tentatively TRBD1 (5 bases). Germline V gene lookup returns CDR1 MDHEN and CDR2 SYDVKM. Deletions cut 8 bases from V and 4 bases from J, with 11 bases between. The CDR3 sequence is 12 residues long.

This clone was detected a few times. The chain couples TRBV7-9 to TRBJ1-1; D is perhaps TRBD1 (5 bases). Germline CDR1 and CDR2: SEHNR and FQNEAQ (reference sequence). CDR3 size: 14 residues. V was trimmed by 1 base and J by 3 bases, leaving 9 bases between them. The CDR3 sequence is CASSLVGGDTEAFF. In DNA form, the CDR3 reads TGTGCCAGCAGCTTAGTTGGGGGGGACACTGAAGCTTTCTTT. The full variable domain, in which reference TRBV7-9 and TRBJ1-1 provide the parts outside the CDR3, is DTGVSQNPRHKITKRGQNVTFRCDPISEHNRLYWYRQTLGQGPEFLTYFQNEAQLEKSRLLSDRFSAERPKGSFSTLEIQRTEQGDSAMYLCASSLVGGDTEAFFGQGTRLTVV.

The CDR3 protein is CASGTVYEQYF. CDR3 bases: TGTGCCAGCGGCACAGTGTACGAGCAGTACTTC. This chain uses TRBV7-9 with TRBJ2-7; D ambiguous. Looked up from germline, CDR1 is SEHNR and CDR2 is FQNEAQ (reference sequence). This CDR3 has 11 amino acids. With 8 bases removed from V and 4 bases from J, the gap between germline ends came to 9 bases. The full variable domain, with the rest looked up from reference TRBV7-9 and TRBJ2-7, is DTGVSQNPRHKITKRGQNVTFRCDPISEHNRLYWYRQTLGQGPEFLTYFQNEAQLEKSRLLSDRFSAERPKGSFSTLEIQRTEQGDSAMYLCASGTVYEQYFGPGTRLTVT.

This chain uses TRBV6-2 or TRBV6-3 with TRBJ2-1; 8 bases are shared with TRBD2. V lost 3 bases to trimming and J lost 2 bases; unmatched junction nucleotides: 12. In germline, CDR1 is MNHEY, CDR2 SVGEGT. This CDR3 has 18 residues. The CDR3 region is CASSYRFKRGLTYNEQFF. The CDR3 nucleotides read TGTGCCAGCAGTTATAGGTTCAAGCGGGGGCTGACCTACAATGAGCAGTTCTTC.

In this sample, this clone turned up once. This chain uses TRBV6-5 with TRBJ1-2; D is uncertain. The CDR3 covers 13 residues. Germline CDR1 and CDR2: MNHEY and SVGAGI. V was cut by 6 bases and J by 8 bases, with 16 bases left in between. The CDR3 spells CASRPDGDVGYTF. CDR3 nucleotide sequence: TGTGCCAGCAGACCGGACGGCGACGTAGGCTACACCTTC.

The V call is TRBV18, the J call TRBJ1-1; maybe TRBD1 (6 bases). The germline V gene encodes CDR1 KGHSH and CDR2 LQKENI. With 6 bases removed from V and 2 bases from J, the gap between germline ends came to 13 bases. The CDR3 spans 14 residues. The CDR3, as DNA: TGTGCCAGCTCGAAGACAGGACGAAACACTGAAGCTTTCTTT. Its protein is CASSKTGRNTEAFF.

This chain joins TRBV6-5 and TRBJ1-3, with D unresolved. Trimming removed 2 bases from V and 4 bases from J, with 3 bases in between. There are 12 residues in the CDR3. Germline V gene sequence: CDR1 MNHEY, CDR2 SVGAGI. The CDR3 DNA reads TGTGCCAGCAGTTACACAGGAAACACCATATATTTT. It codes for CASSYTGNTIYF.

The rearrangement joins TRBV19 to TRBJ1-4; D not certain. Looked up from germline, CDR1 is LNHDA and CDR2 is SQIVND (reference sequence). V was trimmed by 7 bases and J by 7 bases, leaving 10 bases between them. The CDR3 is 12 amino acids. CDR3 region: CASMGMGEKLFF. In DNA, the CDR3 is TGTGCCAGTATGGGCATGGGTGAAAAACTGTTTTTT.